The clone carrying this TCR beta chain turned up a few times. Its antigen is unidentified. Repertoires were generated with immunoSEQ multiplex PCR, while TCRdb's copy carries only in-frame clones and drops some. The profile shows some 40,000 clones, about 94% of them singletons. Trimming left V 7 bases short and J 3 bases short, with 10 bases between. The CDR3 is 14 residues long. Looked up from germline, CDR1 is LNHDA and CDR2 is SQIVND (reference sequence). This sample is drawn from a study of lymphopenia after photon versus proton radiotherapy. General observations from the study: Post-nadir diversity loss with photons came from oligoclonal expansion, particularly CD8+ Temra cells. Only patients who died were analyzed for survival; proton advantage is unproven.

The TCR comes from a man aged 60 to 75 with cholangiocarcinoma. V gene TRBV19 combines with J gene TRBJ2-6; D not certain. The source was peripheral blood, collected from a patient treated with photon-based radiotherapy. The CDR3 region is CASTQFYGANVLTF. The CDR3 DNA reads TGTGCCAGTACACAGTTTTATGGGGCCAACGTCCTGACTTTC.